The 6 T cell receptor beta chains below all came from one sample that was sequenced in a study of radiation and T cells in renal cell carcinoma. Using immunoSEQ multiplex PCR, the repertoire was profiled, and TCRdb retains in-frame clones only, with some absent. Counted here are 100,000 to 150,000 clones, roughly 80% occurring once; the ten biggest clones make up approximately 3%. This sample's time point: baseline pretreatment blood. The treatment was: 15 Gy SBRT to primary tumor, nephrectomy 4 weeks later. The material sequenced was blood, taken from a patient whose treatment included radiotherapy and nephrectomy. The receptor set was obtained from a woman in her sixties or seventies with renal cell carcinoma.

The chain uses TRBV5-1 and TRBJ1-1, with a weak D call TRBD1 (5 bases). In germline, CDR1 is SGHRS, CDR2 YFSETQ. The CDR3 sequence is 14 residues long. The V and J ends lost 4 bases and 4 bases respectively, with 14 bases between them. CDR3 nucleotides: TGCGCCAGCAGCACCGCAGCCGGGGCCACTGAAGCTTTCTTT. It specifies CASSTAAGATEAFF.

The rearrangement uses TRBV2 and TRBJ2-3; the match to TRBD1 covers 9 bases. The junction had 8 bases not matched to a gene; V was cut back by 6 bases and J by 4 bases. CDR1 is SNHLY, CDR2 FYNNEI, per germline. This CDR3 comprises 15 residues. CDR3: CASRGPQGAPDTQYF. CDR3 coding DNA: TGTGCCAGCAGGGGACCACAGGGGGCCCCAGATACGCAGTATTTT.

A note on this clone: The junction does not match germline at one end; this may be a read error. This chain connects TRBV29-1 to TRBJ1-1; TRBD1 matches 7 bases. The V gene's germline CDR1 is SQVTM and CDR2 ANQGSEA. The CDR3 has 14 residues. CDR3 loop: CSVGNRGAGSEVIF. The CDR3 region has the DNA TGCAGCGTTGGTAACAGGGGAGCGGGGTCCGAGGTGATCTTT.

The chain uses TRBV19 and TRBJ2-1, with D possibly matching TRBD2 (5 bases). The CDR3 runs 19 residues. Deletions cut 1 base from V and 2 bases from J, with 21 bases between. Per germline, CDR1 LNHDA and CDR2 SQIVND (reference sequence). In DNA form, the CDR3 reads TGTGCCAGTAGTATAGGGTTTTGGGCTAGCCGAACAACCTACAATGAGCAGTTCTTC. Translation gives CASSIGFWASRTTYNEQFF. Filled out from reference TRBV19 and TRBJ2-1, the complete variable domain reads DGGITQSPKYLFRKEGQNVTLSCEQNLNHDAMYWYRQDPGQGLRLIYYSQIVNDFQKGDIAEGYSVSREKKESFPLTVTSAQKNPTAFYLCASSIGFWASRTTYNEQFFGPGTRLTVL.

The rearrangement joins TRBV11-2 to TRBJ1-2, with TRBD1 matching 9 bases. The CDR3 is 13 residues long. Trimming at V came to 3 bases and at J to 5 bases, leaving 1 base not matched to a gene. Germline-derived CDR1 and CDR2 are SGHAT and FQNNGV. The CDR3 DNA follows: TGTGCCAGCAGCTTGACAGGGGGGTATGGCTACACCTTC. Translating it yields CASSLTGGYGYTF.

V is TRBV4-2 and J is TRBJ2-1; tentatively, D is TRBD2 (7 bases). The germline gives CDR1 LGHNA, CDR2 YNFKEQ. This CDR3 is built from 17 residues. The ends were cut back, 3 bases at V and 0 bases at J, with 15 bases in the middle. The CDR3 loop is CASSQVGGGSSYNEQFF. The CDR3 DNA reads TGTGCCAGCAGCCAGGTTGGGGGCGGGAGCTCCTACAATGAGCAGTTCTTC.